The present TCR beta chain was sequenced within a study of OX40 agonist ivuxolimab in advanced cancers. About the study: Cohort: about 80% men, mean age about 60, aged about 20 to 85.

The CDR3 contains 13 residues. Between the trimmed V and J ends, which lost 5 bases and 5 bases, there was a span of 7 bases. The germline gives CDR1 MDHEN, CDR2 SYDVKM. Assay: immunoSEQ multiplex PCR; the TCRdb copy retains only in-frame clones and omits some. The sample yields approximately 60,000 clones, nearly 85% seen once. With baseline, cycle 4 day 1, and cycle 7 day 1 as timepoints, blood was sampled. The rearrangement links TRBV28 to TRBJ1-6; a weak D match, TRBD1 (5 bases). The sample here was CD4+ or CD8+ T cells sorted from blood, taken in a trial of the OX40 agonist ivuxolimab. This clonotype was sampled from an adult with an advanced solid tumor such as melanoma, head and neck, liver or kidney cancer. Here the CDR3 DNA reads TGTGCCAGCAGTCGGGACGATAATTCACCCCTCCACTTT. It is translated as CASSRDDNSPLHF.